The 5 T cell receptor beta chains below all came from one sample that was sequenced in a study of shared clonotypes between healthy human individuals. Libraries were prepared by immunoSEQ multiplex PCR; TCRdb keeps only in-frame clonotypes and omits some of them. The sample consists of under 600,000 clones, 75% to 80% of them appearing once. Sequencing was performed on PBMCs. The receptors derive from a woman aged 40-49 years in good health. Some clones in this sample may be carry-over from other donors' samples.

The chain employs TRBV18 and TRBJ2-7; possibly TRBD2 for D (5 bases). CDR1 and CDR2 from the germline V gene are KGHSH and LQKENI. Trimming took 0 bases from V and 2 from J, leaving 11 bases between them. The CDR3 is made up of 15 amino acids. CDR3 loop: CASSPPLADTYEQYF. The CDR3 DNA follows: TGTGCCAGCTCACCACCCCTAGCTGACACCTACGAGCAGTACTTC.

The V call is TRBV29-1, the J call TRBJ2-1, with 8 bases identical to TRBD2. CDR1 and CDR2 from the germline V gene are SQVTM and ANQGSEA. The trim removed 3 bases at V and 0 bases at J, leaving 10 bases unmatched. The CDR3 has 17 residues. The chain's CDR3 is CSVDLVSGSGSYNEQFF. CDR3 DNA sequence: TGCAGCGTTGACCTAGTCAGCGGGAGCGGCTCCTACAATGAGCAGTTCTTC.

The chain couples TRBV6-1 to TRBJ1-2; tentatively, D is TRBD1 (5 bases). The CDR3 consists of 14 residues. CDR1 MNHNS and CDR2 SASEGT come from the germline V gene. V lost 3 bases, J lost 8 bases, and 16 bases lay in between. CDR3 bases: TGTGCCAGCAGTGAGCCGCAGGGCTGGTTGGGCTACACCTTC. This gives the protein CASSEPQGWLGYTF.

The rearrangement uses TRBV7-2 and TRBJ2-3; 12 bases are a match to TRBD2. J gave up 1 base and V 6 bases, and 5 bases lay outside the gene matches. The germline CDR1 and CDR2 sequences are SGHTA and FQGNSA. The CDR3 length is 16 residues. This chain's CDR3 is CASSSTSGSGTDTQYF. The CDR3 DNA is TGTGCCAGCAGTTCGACTAGCGGGAGTGGCACAGATACGCAGTATTTT.

This clone was found once. The V call is TRBV4-1, the J call TRBJ2-5; TRBD2 agrees at 10 bases. CDR1 and CDR2 from the germline V gene are MGHRA and YSYEKL. The CDR3 has 16 amino acids. With 0 bases clipped from V and 0 bases from J, the junction kept 1 base outside the gene matches. The CDR3 DNA sequence: TGCGCCAGCAGCCAAGATCTAGCGGGAGACCAAGAGACCCAGTACTTC. Translating gives CASSQDLAGDQETQYF.